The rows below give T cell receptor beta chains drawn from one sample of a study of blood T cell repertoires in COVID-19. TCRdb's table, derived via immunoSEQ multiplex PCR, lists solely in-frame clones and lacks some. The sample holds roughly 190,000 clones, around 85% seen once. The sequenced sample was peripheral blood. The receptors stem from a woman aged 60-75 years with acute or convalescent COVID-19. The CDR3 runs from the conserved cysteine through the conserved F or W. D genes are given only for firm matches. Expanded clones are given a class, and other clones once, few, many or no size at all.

CDR3 DNA: TGTGCCAGCAGTTCCCTTTTAATGGGGTGGGAGGGCGAGACCGGGGAGCTGTTTTTT
CDR3 protein: CASSSLLMGWEGETGELFF
V gene: TRBV27
D gene: TRBD2
J gene: TRBJ2-2
clone size: -

CDR3 DNA: TGTGCCAGTAATATCGGCGGGTCGAATCAGCCCCAGCATTTT
CDR3 protein: CASNIGGSNQPQHF
V gene: TRBV19
D gene: -
J gene: TRBJ1-5
clone size: few

CDR3 DNA: TGTGCCACCTCGGGACAGGGAGTAAGCCCCGAGCAGTACTTC
CDR3 protein: CATSGQGVSPEQYF
V gene: TRBV28
D gene: TRBD1
J gene: TRBJ2-7
clone size: -

CDR3 DNA: TGCGCCATCTCGATCAGGACAGCTGAAGCTTTCTTT
CDR3 protein: CAISIRTAEAFF
V gene: TRBV23-1
D gene: -
J gene: TRBJ1-1
clone size: few

CDR3 DNA: TGTGCCAGCAGCCAAAGGGGGACAGGAGCCTCTGGGGCCAACGTCCTGACTTTC
CDR3 protein: CASSQRGTGASGANVLTF
V gene: TRBV3-1/TRBV3-2
D gene: TRBD1
J gene: TRBJ2-6
clone size: -

CDR3 DNA: TGTGCCAGCAGCGGGGGGGCCGGCTACAATGAGCAGTTCTTC
CDR3 protein: CASSGGAGYNEQFF
V gene: TRBV5-6
D gene: -
J gene: TRBJ2-1
clone size: -

CDR3 DNA: TGTGCCAGCAGTTTACGAATTAGCACTGAAGCTTTCTTT
CDR3 protein: CASSLRISTEAFF
V gene: TRBV27
D gene: -
J gene: TRBJ1-1
clone size: once

CDR3 DNA: TGTGCCAGCAGCTCTGGGACAGGAATATACGAGCAGTACTTC
CDR3 protein: CASSSGTGIYEQYF
V gene: TRBV11-2
D gene: TRBD1
J gene: TRBJ2-7
clone size: -

CDR3 DNA: TGTGCCAGCAGCGATCAGGGGTCTGGAAACACCATATATTTT
CDR3 protein: CASSDQGSGNTIYF
V gene: TRBV9
D gene: -
J gene: TRBJ1-3
clone size: -

CDR3 DNA: TGTGCCAGCTCACCACGCACAGGGAATGGCTACACCTTC
CDR3 protein: CASSPRTGNGYTF
V gene: TRBV18
D gene: -
J gene: TRBJ1-2
clone size: -

CDR3 DNA: TGTGCCAGCAGCCTTCCGGGACAGGGCCCCCCGAACTTC
CDR3 protein: CASSLPGQGPPNF
V gene: TRBV28
D gene: TRBD1
J gene: TRBJ1-2
clone size: -

CDR3 DNA: TGCAGCGTCCTAACACTAGCGACGGCCGGGGAGCTGTTTTTT
CDR3 protein: CSVLTLATAGELFF
V gene: TRBV29-1
D gene: TRBD2
J gene: TRBJ2-2
clone size: -

CDR3 DNA: TGTGCCAGCAGCTTCTCTAGCGGTTACAATGAGCAGTTCTTC
CDR3 protein: CASSFSSGYNEQFF
V gene: TRBV5-5
D gene: TRBD2
J gene: TRBJ2-1
clone size: -

CDR3 DNA: TGTGCCACCAGTTCACCCGGGAGCTGGGGAGATACGCAGTATTTT
CDR3 protein: CATSSPGSWGDTQYF
V gene: TRBV24-1
D gene: -
J gene: TRBJ2-3
clone size: -

CDR3 DNA: TGTGCCAGCAGCGCTCTTACACAGGCCGGGGAGCTGTTTTTT
CDR3 protein: CASSALTQAGELFF
V gene: TRBV6-5
D gene: -
J gene: TRBJ2-2
clone size: -

CDR3 DNA: TGTGCCTCCGATCAGGGGGCTGAAGCTTTCTTT
CDR3 protein: CASDQGAEAFF
V gene: TRBV30
D gene: TRBD1
J gene: TRBJ1-1
clone size: few

CDR3 DNA: TGCGCCAGCAGCTTGGAAGGATGGCGGACAGGGGGTTGGAACACTGAAGCTTTCTTT
CDR3 protein: CASSLEGWRTGGWNTEAFF
V gene: TRBV5-1
D gene: TRBD1
J gene: TRBJ1-1
clone size: -

CDR3 DNA: TGTGCCAGCACCCCGGGACTCCTCTCGGATTCACCCCTCCACTTT
CDR3 protein: CASTPGLLSDSPLHF
V gene: TRBV7-9
D gene: -
J gene: TRBJ1-6
clone size: -

CDR3 DNA: TGTGCCAGCAGCCCGAGGGGGGGAAATAATTCACCCCTCCACTTT
CDR3 protein: CASSPRGGNNSPLHF
V gene: TRBV9
D gene: -
J gene: TRBJ1-6
clone size: -

CDR3 DNA: TGTGCCACTAAGAGGACTAGCGGGATTCAGGAGCAGTTCTTC
CDR3 protein: CATKRTSGIQEQFF
V gene: TRBV19
D gene: TRBD2
J gene: TRBJ2-1
clone size: -

CDR3 DNA: TGCGCCAGCACTAACAGGGGAGCAAACACCATATATTTT
CDR3 protein: CASTNRGANTIYF
V gene: TRBV10-2
D gene: TRBD1
J gene: TRBJ1-3
clone size: -

CDR3 DNA: TGTGCCAGCAGCATCAGACAGGGGAAACAGCCCCAGCATTTT
CDR3 protein: CASSIRQGKQPQHF
V gene: TRBV2
D gene: TRBD1
J gene: TRBJ1-5
clone size: -

CDR3 DNA: TGTGCCAGCAGCTTAGGGTGGGACACGCATGGCTACACCTTC
CDR3 protein: CASSLGWDTHGYTF
V gene: TRBV7-2
D gene: -
J gene: TRBJ1-2
clone size: -

CDR3 DNA: TGTGCCAGCAGCCTTCGACAGGGACGCACTGAAGCTTTCTTT
CDR3 protein: CASSLRQGRTEAFF
V gene: TRBV11-3
D gene: TRBD1
J gene: TRBJ1-1
clone size: -

CDR3 DNA: TGTGCCAGCAGCGCGGGACCCAGCACAGATACGCAGTATTTT
CDR3 protein: CASSAGPSTDTQYF
V gene: TRBV2
D gene: -
J gene: TRBJ2-3
clone size: -

CDR3 DNA: TGTGCCAGCAGTGACAGGGGGATGAGTCAGCCCCAGCATTTT
CDR3 protein: CASSDRGMSQPQHF
V gene: TRBV6-1
D gene: TRBD1
J gene: TRBJ1-5
clone size: -

CDR3 DNA: TGTGCCAGCAGCCGATCGGGTGTGGAGACCCAGTACTTC
CDR3 protein: CASSRSGVETQYF
V gene: TRBV7-8
D gene: -
J gene: TRBJ2-5
clone size: once

CDR3 DNA: TGTGCCAGTAGCCTACTTACGACGGCAGCGAATTCACCCCTCCACTTT
CDR3 protein: CASSLLTTAANSPLHF
V gene: TRBV19
D gene: -
J gene: TRBJ1-6
clone size: -

CDR3 DNA: TGCGCCAGCAGCTGGGGACAGCTGAGCTCCTACAATGAGCAGTTCTTC
CDR3 protein: CASSWGQLSSYNEQFF
V gene: TRBV5-1
D gene: TRBD1
J gene: TRBJ2-1
clone size: -

CDR3 DNA: TGCAGCGTTGCACTACTGGGTGCGAACACTGAAGCTTTCTTT
CDR3 protein: CSVALLGANTEAFF
V gene: TRBV29-1
D gene: -
J gene: TRBJ1-1
clone size: -

CDR3 DNA: TGTGCCTGGACAACCCGCGGGACAGGGCGGGCAGATACGCAGTATTTT
CDR3 protein: CAWTTRGTGRADTQYF
V gene: TRBV30
D gene: TRBD1
J gene: TRBJ2-3
clone size: -

CDR3 DNA: TGCAGTGCTAGTATGACTAGCGGGAGGGGTGAGCAGTTCTTC
CDR3 protein: CSASMTSGRGEQFF
V gene: TRBV20-1
D gene: TRBD2
J gene: TRBJ2-1
clone size: -

CDR3 DNA: TGCGCCAGCAGCTTGGGTTTGGGGGCTCCCATGAACACTGAAGCTTTCTTT
CDR3 protein: CASSLGLGAPMNTEAFF
V gene: TRBV5-1
D gene: -
J gene: TRBJ1-1
clone size: -

CDR3 DNA: TGTGCCAGCAGCTTAGATCGGCGGAATGAGCAGTTCTTC
CDR3 protein: CASSLDRRNEQFF
V gene: TRBV11-2
D gene: -
J gene: TRBJ2-1
clone size: -

CDR3 DNA: TGTGCCAGCAGTACCCGGGGTGCTAGCGGGGTTACCTCCTACAATGAGCAGTTCTTC
CDR3 protein: CASSTRGASGVTSYNEQFF
V gene: TRBV6-2/TRBV6-3
D gene: TRBD2
J gene: TRBJ2-1
clone size: once

CDR3 DNA: TGTGCCACCAGCCTAGCCGGGACAGGAGAGACCCAGTACTTC
CDR3 protein: CATSLAGTGETQYF
V gene: TRBV15
D gene: TRBD1
J gene: TRBJ2-5
clone size: -

CDR3 DNA: TGTGCCAGCAGCCCAGAAAGACACCAGGCAGGGGATACCGGGGAGCTGTTTTTT
CDR3 protein: CASSPERHQAGDTGELFF
V gene: TRBV27
D gene: -
J gene: TRBJ2-2
clone size: -

CDR3 DNA: TGTGCCAGCAGTTATCGAGGGCGGGCCCTCTCTGGAAACACCATATATTTT
CDR3 protein: CASSYRGRALSGNTIYF
V gene: TRBV6-2/TRBV6-3
D gene: -
J gene: TRBJ1-3
clone size: -

CDR3 DNA: TGTGCCAGTAGTATGAGGGGGCTTGGGGACACTGAAGCTTTCTTT
CDR3 protein: CASSMRGLGDTEAFF
V gene: TRBV19
D gene: TRBD1
J gene: TRBJ1-1
clone size: -

CDR3 DNA: TGTGCCAGCAGCCTAAGGGGGCTAGCGGGACCTACTAGGAAGCAGTTCTTC
CDR3 protein: CASSLRGLAGPTRKQFF
V gene: TRBV28
D gene: TRBD2
J gene: TRBJ2-1
clone size: -

CDR3 DNA: TGTGCCAGCAGCCTTTTGGCGGGATTACAAGAGACCCAGTACTTC
CDR3 protein: CASSLLAGLQETQYF
V gene: TRBV11-3
D gene: -
J gene: TRBJ2-5
clone size: -